The rows below give T cell receptor beta chains drawn from one sample of a study of T cell changes during pregnancy in multiple sclerosis. Profiling relied on immunoSEQ multiplex PCR, and the TCRdb table lists in-frame clones only, not all of them. This sample has some 99,000 clones, with around 92% found just once. This specimen was peripheral blood, taken after pregnancy. The receptors stem from a female donor in good health, enrolled as a control in a pregnancy study. CDR3s include the opening cysteine and the closing phenylalanine or tryptophan. The order of the fields is V gene, D gene, clone size, J gene, CDR3 length, CDR3 protein, CDR3 DNA. The D gene is left open where the match is weak. Clone size is stated in some rows and not others, as once, few, many or a class when expanded.

v_call: TRBV5-4; d_call: TRBD1; clone_size: -; j_call: TRBJ1-1; cdr3_length: 15; cdr3_aa: CASSSLRGLGTEAFF; cdr3_nt: TGTGCCAGCAGTTCGCTAAGGGGGCTGGGCACTGAAGCTTTCTTT
v_call: TRBV5-6; d_call: -; clone_size: -; j_call: TRBJ1-1; cdr3_length: 13; cdr3_aa: CASSTGWNTEAFF; cdr3_nt: TGTGCCAGCAGTACAGGATGGAACACTGAAGCTTTCTTT
v_call: TRBV6-4; d_call: TRBD2; clone_size: -; j_call: TRBJ2-3; cdr3_length: 16; cdr3_aa: CASSVFSGGASDTQYF; cdr3_nt: TGTGCCAGCAGTGTATTTAGCGGGGGGGCCTCGGATACGCAGTATTTT
v_call: TRBV5-1; d_call: -; clone_size: once; j_call: TRBJ2-7; cdr3_length: 15; cdr3_aa: CASSLESASSYEQYF; cdr3_nt: TGCGCCAGCAGCTTGGAGAGCGCCTCCTCCTACGAGCAGTACTTC
v_call: TRBV7-3; d_call: -; clone_size: -; j_call: TRBJ1-3; cdr3_length: 15; cdr3_aa: CASSLDSGAGNTIYF; cdr3_nt: TGTGCCAGCAGCTTAGATTCAGGGGCAGGAAACACCATATATTTT
v_call: TRBV6-5; d_call: -; clone_size: -; j_call: TRBJ1-2; cdr3_length: 13; cdr3_aa: CASSQDINYGYTF; cdr3_nt: TGTGCCAGCAGCCAGGACATCAACTATGGCTACACCTTC
v_call: TRBV30; d_call: -; clone_size: -; j_call: TRBJ1-1; cdr3_length: 13; cdr3_aa: CAWGRRGDTEAFF; cdr3_nt: TGTGCCTGGGGAAGGAGGGGCGACACTGAAGCTTTCTTT
v_call: TRBV5-8; d_call: -; clone_size: -; j_call: TRBJ2-3; cdr3_length: 15; cdr3_aa: CASSLRGGATDTQYF; cdr3_nt: TGTGCCAGCAGCCTGCGGGGCGGAGCCACAGATACGCAGTATTTT
v_call: TRBV7-6; d_call: TRBD2; clone_size: -; j_call: TRBJ2-3; cdr3_length: 16; cdr3_aa: CASSHGGGDSTDTQYF; cdr3_nt: TGTGCCAGCAGCCACGGCGGGGGGGATAGCACAGATACGCAGTATTTT
v_call: TRBV7-6; d_call: TRBD1; clone_size: -; j_call: TRBJ2-1; cdr3_length: 14; cdr3_aa: CASSPDRGYNEQFF; cdr3_nt: TGTGCCAGCAGCCCAGACAGGGGATACAATGAGCAGTTCTTC
v_call: TRBV5-1; d_call: TRBD2; clone_size: -; j_call: TRBJ2-3; cdr3_length: 16; cdr3_aa: CASSSSGGGLGDTQYF; cdr3_nt: TGCGCCAGCAGCTCTTCGGGGGGAGGGCTAGGAGATACGCAGTATTTT
v_call: TRBV25-1; d_call: -; clone_size: -; j_call: TRBJ2-1; cdr3_length: 10; cdr3_aa: CAKGVDEQFF; cdr3_nt: TGTGCCAAGGGGGTGGATGAGCAGTTCTTC
v_call: TRBV6-1; d_call: -; clone_size: -; j_call: TRBJ2-1; cdr3_length: 14; cdr3_aa: CASSEVASYNEQFF; cdr3_nt: TGTGCCAGCAGTGAGGTGGCCAGTTACAATGAGCAGTTCTTC
v_call: TRBV5-6; d_call: -; clone_size: -; j_call: TRBJ2-3; cdr3_length: 15; cdr3_aa: CASSRVGGDTDTQYF; cdr3_nt: TGTGCCAGCAGCCGGGTGGGAGGAGACACAGATACGCAGTATTTT
v_call: TRBV14; d_call: -; clone_size: -; j_call: TRBJ2-1; cdr3_length: 14; cdr3_aa: CASSQAQGIGEQFF; cdr3_nt: TGTGCCAGCAGCCAAGCGCAGGGTATCGGTGAGCAGTTCTTC
v_call: TRBV19; d_call: TRBD1; clone_size: -; j_call: TRBJ1-2; cdr3_length: 13; cdr3_aa: CASSSQGGYGYTF; cdr3_nt: TGTGCCAGTAGTAGCCAGGGGGGCTATGGCTACACCTTC
v_call: TRBV7-3; d_call: TRBD1; clone_size: -; j_call: TRBJ2-1; cdr3_length: 16; cdr3_aa: CASSLIGQGVNNEQFF; cdr3_nt: TGTGCCAGCAGCTTAATAGGCCAGGGGGTAAACAATGAGCAGTTCTTC
v_call: TRBV5-1; d_call: -; clone_size: -; j_call: TRBJ2-2; cdr3_length: 17; cdr3_aa: CASSLRLAGLNTGELFF; cdr3_nt: TGCGCCAGCAGCCTTAGACTCGCGGGGTTGAACACCGGGGAGCTGTTTTTT
v_call: TRBV6-1; d_call: TRBD1; clone_size: -; j_call: TRBJ2-7; cdr3_length: 13; cdr3_aa: CAFGTGKSYEQYF; cdr3_nt: TGTGCCTTTGGGACAGGGAAGTCCTACGAGCAGTACTTC
v_call: TRBV6-1; d_call: TRBD1; clone_size: -; j_call: TRBJ2-6; cdr3_length: 19; cdr3_aa: CASSEQRTGFGSGANVLTF; cdr3_nt: TGTGCCAGCAGCGAACAAAGGACAGGGTTCGGCTCTGGGGCCAACGTCCTGACTTTC
v_call: TRBV6-5; d_call: TRBD2; clone_size: -; j_call: TRBJ2-3; cdr3_length: 14; cdr3_aa: CASSGGASRDTQYF; cdr3_nt: TGTGCCAGCAGCGGGGGGGCAAGTCGGGATACGCAGTATTTT
v_call: TRBV4-2; d_call: -; clone_size: -; j_call: TRBJ1-3; cdr3_length: 13; cdr3_aa: CASSYQKGDTIYF; cdr3_nt: TGTGCCAGCAGCTACCAAAAAGGGGACACCATATATTTT
v_call: TRBV6-1; d_call: TRBD2; clone_size: -; j_call: TRBJ2-7; cdr3_length: 15; cdr3_aa: CASSMKLAGGEEQYF; cdr3_nt: TGTGCCAGCAGTATGAAACTAGCGGGGGGCGAGGAGCAGTACTTC
v_call: TRBV27; d_call: TRBD2; clone_size: few; j_call: TRBJ2-2; cdr3_length: 17; cdr3_aa: CASSRFAAGVDTGELFF; cdr3_nt: TGTGCCAGCAGTCGATTCGCAGCGGGAGTAGACACCGGGGAGCTGTTTTTT
v_call: TRBV19; d_call: -; clone_size: -; j_call: TRBJ1-2; cdr3_length: 12; cdr3_aa: CASRRDFLIWRF; cdr3_nt: TGTGCCAGTAGGAGGGACTTCCTGATTTGGCGGTTC
v_call: TRBV5-4; d_call: TRBD2; clone_size: -; j_call: TRBJ2-3; cdr3_length: 14; cdr3_aa: CASRRAGEKDTQYF; cdr3_nt: TGTGCCAGCAGAAGAGCGGGAGAAAAAGATACGCAGTATTTT
v_call: TRBV27; d_call: TRBD2; clone_size: -; j_call: TRBJ2-1; cdr3_length: 16; cdr3_aa: CASSLLLAGGPNEQFF; cdr3_nt: TGTGCCAGCAGTTTACTACTAGCGGGAGGCCCCAATGAGCAGTTCTTC
v_call: TRBV7-9; d_call: TRBD1; clone_size: -; j_call: TRBJ2-1; cdr3_length: 12; cdr3_aa: CASSIGTGEQFF; cdr3_nt: TGTGCCAGCAGCATCGGGACAGGGGAACAGTTCTTC
v_call: TRBV5-5; d_call: -; clone_size: -; j_call: TRBJ2-2; cdr3_length: 16; cdr3_aa: CASSFQTAANTGELFF; cdr3_nt: TGTGCCAGCAGCTTCCAGACAGCTGCGAACACCGGGGAGCTGTTTTTT
v_call: TRBV5-1; d_call: TRBD2; clone_size: -; j_call: TRBJ2-1; cdr3_length: 15; cdr3_aa: CASSTTSGTYNEQFF; cdr3_nt: TGCGCCAGCAGCACGACTAGCGGCACCTACAATGAGCAGTTCTTC
v_call: TRBV18; d_call: -; clone_size: -; j_call: TRBJ2-1; cdr3_length: 14; cdr3_aa: CASSPPSRYNEQFF; cdr3_nt: TGTGCCAGCTCACCACCGTCTAGATACAATGAGCAGTTCTTC
v_call: TRBV30; d_call: TRBD1; clone_size: -; j_call: TRBJ2-7; cdr3_length: 14; cdr3_aa: CAWEAGTGSYEQYF; cdr3_nt: TGTGCCTGGGAGGCCGGGACAGGGTCTTACGAGCAGTACTTC
v_call: TRBV18; d_call: TRBD2; clone_size: -; j_call: TRBJ2-1; cdr3_length: 16; cdr3_aa: CASSPRLAGSYNEQFF; cdr3_nt: TGTGCCAGCTCACCCCGACTAGCCGGTTCCTACAATGAGCAGTTCTTC
v_call: TRBV19; d_call: TRBD1; clone_size: -; j_call: TRBJ1-1; cdr3_length: 16; cdr3_aa: CASILMTGGSDTEAFF; cdr3_nt: TGTGCCAGTATTTTGATGACAGGGGGATCGGACACTGAAGCTTTCTTT
v_call: TRBV6-6; d_call: TRBD1; clone_size: -; j_call: TRBJ1-5; cdr3_length: 14; cdr3_aa: CASSFGQGGSPQHF; cdr3_nt: TGTGCCAGCAGTTTTGGACAGGGGGGCTCGCCCCAGCATTTT